Listed here are 10 T cell receptor beta chains from one sample, sequenced in a study of vaccination effects on CD4 cells after COVID-19. No antigen is known for these receptors. Before sequencing, viral peptide pools were used by the ViraFEST assay to expand antigen-specific CD4+ T cells. Researchers isolated CD4+ T cells once approximately eleven days of culture had elapsed. Absence of prior SARS-CoV-2 infection characterized the vaccine recipients, who showed negative nucleocapsid antibodies. Sequenced by immunoSEQ multiplex PCR; TCRdb stores in-frame clones only, minus some. The table records approximately 70,000 clones, about 70% of them present only once. The sequenced sample was CD4+ T cells from PBMCs cultured with HCoV-NL63 spike peptides, obtained before COVID-19 vaccination. Receptor source: a human donor who received a COVID-19 vaccine.

The chain has TRBV21-1 and TRBJ2-7; TRBD2, the table's D call, lacks a check against the DNA. TRBV21-1 is labeled a pseudogene. The CDR3 runs to 15 residues. This chain's CDR3 is CASTTVRGGSYEQYV. The DNA for the CDR3 is TGTGCCAGCACCACAGTTCGGGGAGGCTCCTACGAGCAGTACGTC.

The V and J genes are TRBV5-1 and TRBJ1-4; D call uncertain. The CDR3 is 14 amino acids. V was clipped by 0 bases and J by 4 bases, with 7 bases between them. Looked up from germline, CDR1 is SGHRS and CDR2 is YFSETQ. As DNA, the CDR3 is TGCGCCAGCAGCTTGGCAGTTAGTAATGAAAAACTGTTTTTT. This encodes CASSLAVSNEKLFF.

The chain links TRBV5-5 to TRBJ1-4; D is undetermined. The V end was cut by 2 bases, the J end by 8 bases, with 16 bases between. Germline V CDR1 and CDR2: SGHKS, YYEKEE (reference sequence). This CDR3 is built from 15 residues. The CDR3 nucleotides are TGTGCCAGCAGCTTCTTACAAACCTGGGGAGAAAAACTGTTTTTT. This codes for CASSFLQTWGEKLFF.

J is TRBJ2-5 and V is TRBV29-1, with 7 bases matching TRBD2. V gave up 4 bases and J gave up 4 bases; unmatched junction bases: 6. The CDR3 spans 13 residues. Per the germline V gene, CDR1 is SQVTM and CDR2 is ANQGSEA. The CDR3 DNA reads as TGCAGCGTTGGGGGGGGAGAACGAGAGACCCAGTACTTC. Its translation is CSVGGGERETQYF. Full variable domain (missing parts from reference TRBV29-1 and TRBJ2-5): SAVISQKPSRDICQRGTSLTIQCQVDSQVTMMFWYRQQPGQSLTLIATANQGSEATYESGFVIDKFPISRPNLTFSTLTVSNMSPEDSSIYLCSVGGGERETQYFGPGTRLLVL.

This chain joins TRBV18 and TRBJ2-5, with D perhaps being TRBD1 or TRBD2 (5 bases each). V lost 6 bases to trimming and J lost 5 bases, with 25 bases between them. Germline V lookup: CDR1 KGHSH, CDR2 LQKENI. The CDR3 is 17 amino acids. The CDR3 coding sequence is TGTGCCAGCTCCCTGGGGACCGACTACCTAGGGGAGGAGACCCAGTACTTC. This codes for CASSLGTDYLGEETQYF.

The chain combines TRBV18 with TRBJ1-5, with D possibly matching TRBD1 (5 bases). The CDR3 length is 14 residues. In germline, CDR1 is KGHSH, CDR2 LQKENI. With 5 bases removed from V and 5 bases from J, the gap between germline ends came to 13 bases. The CDR3 sequence is CASSIDSDDQPQHF. The DNA for the CDR3 is TGTGCCAGCTCAATAGACAGCGACGATCAGCCCCAGCATTTT. Drawing the rest from reference TRBV18 and TRBJ1-5, the complete variable domain is NAGVMQNPRHLVRRRGQEARLRCSPMKGHSHVYWYRQLPEEGLKFMVYLQKENIIDESGMPKERFSAEFPKEGPSILRIQQVVRGDSAAYFCASSIDSDDQPQHFGDGTRLSIL.

This chain joins TRBV7-9 and TRBJ2-6; D unclear. The CDR3 is 14 amino acids. The V and J ends lost 5 bases and 0 bases respectively, with 5 bases between them. Germline CDR1 reads SEHNR; CDR2 reads FQNEAQ (reference sequence). CDR3 loop: CASSELSGANVLTF. Here the CDR3 DNA reads TGTGCCAGCAGCGAACTCTCTGGGGCCAACGTCCTGACTTTC.

The table lists this clone with a count of one. The V gene is TRBV29-1, the J gene TRBJ2-5; 7 bases align to TRBD1. The CDR3 runs 13 residues. Germline V gene lookup returns CDR1 SQVTM and CDR2 ANQGSEA. J gave up 1 base and V 4 bases, and 3 bases lay outside the gene matches. CDR3 coding DNA: TGCAGCGTTGGACAGGGTTCCCAAGAGACCCAGTACTTC. It codes for CSVGQGSQETQYF.

This clone has more than one count but fewer than ten. The chain has TRBV10-1 and TRBJ2-1; D is perhaps TRBD1 (5 bases). Germline CDR1 reads WNHNN; CDR2 reads SYGVQD (reference sequence). Trimming pared 6 bases from V and 3 bases from J, leaving 12 bases between. The CDR3 spans 14 residues. The chain's CDR3 is CASSWTTDYNEQFF. CDR3 DNA: TGCGCCAGCAGCTGGACAACGGACTACAATGAGCAGTTCTTC.

This chain uses TRBV3-1 (or the pseudogene TRBV3-2) with TRBJ2-3; no reliable D call. V gave up 4 bases and J gave up 6 bases, with 8 bases separating them. In germline, CDR1 is LGHDT, CDR2 YNNKEL (reference sequence). The CDR3 is made up of 12 amino acids. CDR3 residues: CASSRLADTQYF. DNA of the CDR3: TGTGCCAGCAGCCGTCTTGCGGATACGCAGTATTTT.